These 17 T cell receptor beta chains came from one sample sequenced in a study of cytomegalovirus exposure and HLA in healthy donors. The primer mix had 60 Vbeta and 13 Jbeta primers. The method was immunoSEQ multiplex PCR; TCRdb's version includes in-frame clones alone and lacks a portion of them. Among around 190,000 clones listed, just under 80% were seen once. The sequenced material came from PBMCs. All receptors come from a female donor in good health and CMV-seronegative.

The V and J genes are TRBV6-5 and TRBJ1-2; 7 bases map to TRBD1. V was pared by 6 bases and J by 4 bases, with 11 bases of the junction left unmatched. The CDR3 extends over 15 amino acids. The germline gives CDR1 MNHEY, CDR2 SVGAGI. Written as DNA, the CDR3 is TGTGCCAGCAGACAGGACCGGGACAGCATCTATGGCTACACCTTC. It is translated as CASRQDRDSIYGYTF.

The J gene is TRBJ1-4, the V gene TRBV28; 8 nucleotides align to TRBD1. Looked up from germline, CDR1 is MDHEN and CDR2 is SYDVKM. Trimming removed 3 bases from V and 4 bases from J; junction bases left unmatched: 4. The CDR3 has 15 residues. DNA for the CDR3: TGTGCCAGCAGTTTGCAGGGGGCTGGTAATGAAAAACTGTTTTTT. Its translation is CASSLQGAGNEKLFF.

This chain joins TRBV5-6 and TRBJ2-1; D is unclear. The CDR3 runs to 14 residues. From germline, CDR1 is SGHDT and CDR2 YYEEEE. Between the trimmed V and J ends, which lost 0 bases and 7 bases, there was a span of 11 bases. The chain's CDR3 is CASSLEARWNEQFF. As DNA, the CDR3 is TGTGCCAGCAGCTTGGAGGCCAGGTGGAATGAGCAGTTCTTC.

This clone was detected a few times. The rearrangement uses TRBV29-1 and TRBJ2-3, with 10 bases matching TRBD2. Germline CDR1 reads SQVTM; CDR2 reads ANQGSEA. The ends lost 7 bases at V and 4 bases at J; junction bases unmatched: 8. The CDR3 extends over 14 amino acids. The CDR3: CSALAGASPDTQYF. The CDR3 bases are TGCAGCGCCCTAGCGGGAGCGTCGCCAGATACGCAGTATTTT.

This CDR3 is CASRETGGRGNTIYF. The CDR3 DNA reads as TGTGCCAGCCGGGAAACAGGGGGCCGTGGAAACACCATATATTTT. The V call is TRBV19, the J call TRBJ1-3, with 9 bases lining up with TRBD1. The CDR3 length is 15 residues. The germline V gene encodes CDR1 LNHDA and CDR2 SQIVND (reference sequence). V shed 9 bases, J shed 3 bases, and the junction held 9 bases outside the gene matches. Filled out from reference TRBV19 and TRBJ1-3, the complete variable domain reads DGGITQSPKYLFRKEGQNVTLSCEQNLNHDAMYWYRQDPGQGLRLIYYSQIVNDFQKGDIAEGYSVSREKKESFPLTVTSAQKNPTAFYLCASRETGGRGNTIYFGEGSWLTVV.

This clone was detected a few times. The V and J genes are TRBV2 and TRBJ1-6; 7 nucleotides match TRBD1. V dropped 5 bases and J dropped 7; count of bases not matched to a gene: 8. The CDR3 contains 15 residues. Germline assignment: CDR1 SNHLY and CDR2 FYNNEI. In nucleotides, the CDR3 is TGTGCCAGCAGTACAAGACAGGGCGGAAATTCACCCCTCCACTTT. This gives the protein CASSTRQGGNSPLHF.

The V call is TRBV9, the J call TRBJ2-1, with 9 bases fitting TRBD1. V lost 4 bases, J lost 7 bases, and 9 bases stayed unmatched. Per the germline V gene, CDR1 is SGDLS and CDR2 is YYNGEE. CDR3 length: 15 residues. The CDR3 DNA sequence: TGTGCCAGCAGCACGCCGGGACAGGGCTATAATGAGCAGTTCTTC. Its translation is CASSTPGQGYNEQFF. The full variable domain, in which reference TRBV9 and TRBJ2-1 provide the parts outside the CDR3, is DSGVTQTPKHLITATGQRVTLRCSPRSGDLSVYWYQQSLDQGLQFLIQYYNGEERAKGNILERFSAQQFPDLHSELNLSSLELGDSALYFCASSTPGQGYNEQFFGPGTRLTVL.

The chain joins TRBV5-1 to TRBJ1-3; D not resolved. Germline V gene lookup returns CDR1 SGHRS and CDR2 YFSETQ. The CDR3 is 14 residues long. Trimming shortened V by 2 bases and J by 0 bases, and 6 bases separated the two germline ends. DNA of the CDR3: TGCGCCAGCAGCTTTGACAACTCTGGAAACACCATATATTTT. Translation: CASSFDNSGNTIYF.

CDR3 sequence: CASSYGLAGAFDEQYF. For the CDR3, the DNA is TGTGCCAGCAGCTATGGACTAGCGGGAGCCTTCGACGAGCAGTACTTC. The chain links TRBV7-2 to TRBJ2-7; 13 nucleotides align to TRBD2. Germline CDR1 SGHTA, CDR2 FQGNSA. The CDR3 sequence is 16 residues long. V gave up 4 bases and J gave up 5 bases; unmatched junction bases: 8.

Regarding this clone: The same CDR3 arises from other DNA sequences in this sample as well. The V call is TRBV5-1, the J call TRBJ2-5; 7 nucleotides align to TRBD1. This CDR3 comprises 15 residues. Unmatched junction bases numbered 5, after V lost 3 bases and J lost 0 bases. Per the germline V gene, CDR1 is SGHRS and CDR2 is YFSETQ. CDR3 amino acids: CASSWGQLYQETQYF. CDR3 DNA sequence: TGCGCCAGCAGCTGGGGACAGCTGTACCAAGAGACCCAGTACTTC.

The chain carries TRBV19 and TRBJ1-5; no clear D. CDR3 length: 14 amino acids. CDR1 is LNHDA, CDR2 SQIVND, per germline (reference sequence). V lost 4 bases to trimming and J lost 0 bases, with 7 bases between them. The CDR3 coding sequence is TGTGCCAGTAGTACCGAGCTTAGCAATCAGCCCCAGCATTTT. It is translated as CASSTELSNQPQHF.

This clone was seen a handful of times. The genes are TRBV28 and TRBJ1-2; TRBD1 matches 8 bases. The V and J ends lost 2 bases and 7 bases, in that order; junction bases with no gene match: 12. The CDR3 spans 16 residues. From germline, CDR1 is MDHEN and CDR2 SYDVKM. CDR3: CASSLGAGGFSFGYTF. The CDR3 bases are TGTGCCAGCAGTTTAGGAGCAGGGGGCTTCAGCTTTGGCTACACCTTC.

The chain has TRBV2 and TRBJ1-4; TRBD1 matches 9 bases. This CDR3 has 16 residues. The ends lost 3 bases at V and 2 bases at J; junction bases unmatched: 4. CDR1 is SNHLY and CDR2 is FYNNEI in the germline V gene. CDR3 loop: CASSDLGQGTNEKLFF. The CDR3 nucleotides read TGTGCCAGCAGTGATTTAGGACAGGGGACTAATGAAAAACTGTTTTTT.

This clone was detected a few times. This chain joins TRBV14 and TRBJ2-1, with TRBD1 as a possible D gene (6 bases). Per germline, CDR1 SGHDN and CDR2 FVKESK. The CDR3 is made up of 13 amino acids. Trimming shortened V by 4 bases and J by 5 bases, and 9 bases separated the two germline ends. CDR3 region: CASSPQGNNEQFF. The CDR3 nucleotides are TGTGCCAGCAGCCCGCAGGGGAACAATGAGCAGTTCTTC.

The chain links TRBV7-3 to TRBJ2-1, with D unresolved. The CDR3 is 14 amino acids. The V gene's germline CDR1 is SGHTA and CDR2 FQGTGA. The V gene lost 2 bases and the J gene lost 7 bases, with 12 bases spanning the gap. The CDR3 protein is CASSLEAISNEQFF. The CDR3 DNA reads TGTGCCAGCAGCTTAGAAGCGATTTCTAATGAGCAGTTCTTC.

In its sample, this clone was seen once. The CDR3 sequence is CSVEGGIKGLAGSYEQYF. CDR3 DNA: TGCAGCGTTGAAGGGGGGATCAAGGGACTAGCGGGGTCCTACGAGCAGTACTTC. The chain joins TRBV29-1 to TRBJ2-7; 13 bases are shared with TRBD2. Germline V gene lookup returns CDR1 SQVTM and CDR2 ANQGSEA. This CDR3 region has 18 residues. V dropped 1 base and J dropped 1; count of bases not matched to a gene: 10.

This chain connects TRBV14 to TRBJ2-7; D not certain. Trimming cost V 1 base and J 0 bases, with 10 bases left between them. CDR1 SGHDN and CDR2 FVKESK come from the germline V gene. The CDR3 has 15 residues. CDR3: CASSQGSGPSYEQYF. The CDR3 bases are TGTGCCAGCAGCCAAGGCTCAGGCCCCTCCTACGAGCAGTACTTC. Variable domain in full (rest from reference TRBV14 and TRBJ2-7): EAGVTQFPSHSVIEKGQTVTLRCDPISGHDNLYWYRRVMGKEIKFLLHFVKESKQDESGMPNNRFLAERTGGTYSTLKVQPAELEDSGVYFCASSQGSGPSYEQYFGPGTRLTVT.